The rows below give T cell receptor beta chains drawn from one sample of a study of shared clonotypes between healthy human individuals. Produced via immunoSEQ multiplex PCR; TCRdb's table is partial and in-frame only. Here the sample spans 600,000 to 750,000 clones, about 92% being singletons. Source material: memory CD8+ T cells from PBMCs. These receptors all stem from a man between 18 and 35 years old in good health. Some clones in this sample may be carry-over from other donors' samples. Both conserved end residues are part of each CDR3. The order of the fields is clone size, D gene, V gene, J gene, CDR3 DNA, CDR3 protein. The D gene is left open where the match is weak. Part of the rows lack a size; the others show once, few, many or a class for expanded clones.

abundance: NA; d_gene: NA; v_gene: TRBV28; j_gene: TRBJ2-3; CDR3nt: TGTGCCAGCAACCCCATGGGTATAGCGCGATACACAGATACGCAGTATTTT; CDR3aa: CASNPMGIARYTDTQYF
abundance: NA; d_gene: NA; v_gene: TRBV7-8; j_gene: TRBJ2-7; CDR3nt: TGTGCCAGCAGCTTTAGGGACGAGCAGTACTTC; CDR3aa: CASSFRDEQYF
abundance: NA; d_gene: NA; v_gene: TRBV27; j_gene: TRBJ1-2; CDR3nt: TGTGCCAGCAGTTTTAGGCGGGGAACGCTTAACTATGGCTACACCTTC; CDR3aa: CASSFRRGTLNYGYTF
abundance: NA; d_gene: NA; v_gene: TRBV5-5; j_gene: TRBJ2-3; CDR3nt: TGTGCCAGCAGCTTTGGGGGGGCGTGGTATTTT; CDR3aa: CASSFGGAWYF
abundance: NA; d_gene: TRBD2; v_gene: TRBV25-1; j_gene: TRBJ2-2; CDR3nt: TGTGCCAGCAGTGTACGGGAGGAGGCCGGGGAGCTGTTTTTT; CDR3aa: CASSVREEAGELFF
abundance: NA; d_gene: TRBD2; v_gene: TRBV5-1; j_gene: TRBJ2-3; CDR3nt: TGCGCCAGCAGCTTATCGACTAGCGGGAGGCCAGATACGCAGTATTTT; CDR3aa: CASSLSTSGRPDTQYF
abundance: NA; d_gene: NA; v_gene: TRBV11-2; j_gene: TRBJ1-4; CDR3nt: TGTGCCAGCAGGTCGGGGACTAATGAAAAACTGTTTTTT; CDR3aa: CASRSGTNEKLFF
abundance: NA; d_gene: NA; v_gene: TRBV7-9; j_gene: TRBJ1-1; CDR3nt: TGTGCCAGCAGCCCTTGGACGGGGGGCAGAACTGAAGCTTTCTTT; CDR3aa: CASSPWTGGRTEAFF
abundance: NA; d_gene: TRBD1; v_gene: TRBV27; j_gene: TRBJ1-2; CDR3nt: TGTGCCAGCACCTCCTGGGACAGGGGGTACGGCTACACCTTC; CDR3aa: CASTSWDRGYGYTF
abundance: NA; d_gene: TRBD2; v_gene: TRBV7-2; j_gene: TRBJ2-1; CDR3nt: TGTGCCAGCAGCTCGGCGTATAGCGGGAGGTCCCACAATGAGCAGTTCTTC; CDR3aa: CASSSAYSGRSHNEQFF
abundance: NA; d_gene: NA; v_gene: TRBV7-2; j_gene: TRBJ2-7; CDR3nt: TGTGCCAGCAGGGACTACTACGAGCAGTACTTC; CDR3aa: CASRDYYEQYF
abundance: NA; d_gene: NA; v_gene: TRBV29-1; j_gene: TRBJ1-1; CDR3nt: TGCAGCGTTTGGGGTCAGGGGCTACCCGGGCGGGGCACTGAAGCTTTCTTT; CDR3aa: CSVWGQGLPGRGTEAFF
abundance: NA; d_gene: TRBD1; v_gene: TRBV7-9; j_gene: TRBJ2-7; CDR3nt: TGTGCCAGCAGCTCTTCCTCGAAACCCGGGACAGACTCCTACGAGCAGTACTTC; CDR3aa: CASSSSSKPGTDSYEQYF
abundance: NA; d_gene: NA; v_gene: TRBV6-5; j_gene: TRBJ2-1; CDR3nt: TGTGCCAGCAGTTTAGGGACTCCGGACAATGAGCAGTTCTTC; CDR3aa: CASSLGTPDNEQFF
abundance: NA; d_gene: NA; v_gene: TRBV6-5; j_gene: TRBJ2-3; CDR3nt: TGTGCCAGCAGTTACTCCCGGCTAGGAGATACGCAGTATTTT; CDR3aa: CASSYSRLGDTQYF
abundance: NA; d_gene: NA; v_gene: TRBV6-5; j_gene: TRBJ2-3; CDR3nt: TGTGCCAGCAGTTATTCCCCGACAGATAGCACAGATACGCAGTATTTT; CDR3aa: CASSYSPTDSTDTQYF
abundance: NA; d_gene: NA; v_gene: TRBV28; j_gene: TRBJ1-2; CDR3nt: TGTGCCAGCAGTACCACCCTCGGGATTAACTATGGCTACACCTTC; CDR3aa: CASSTTLGINYGYTF
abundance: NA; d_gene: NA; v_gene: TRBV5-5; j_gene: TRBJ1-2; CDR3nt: TGTGCCAGCAGCTTGGGGGTAGTTGAGACAAGGGTTGACTATGGCTACACCTTC; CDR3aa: CASSLGVVETRVDYGYTF
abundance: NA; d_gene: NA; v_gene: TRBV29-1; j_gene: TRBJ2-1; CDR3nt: TGCAGCGTTGCTGGGCCACTGTCGACCTCTCAGTTCTTC; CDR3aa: CSVAGPLSTSQFF
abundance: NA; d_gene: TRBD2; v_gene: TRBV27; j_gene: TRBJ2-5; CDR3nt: TGTGCCAGCAGTCACCTAGCGGGTATCCAAGAGACCCAGTACTTC; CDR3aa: CASSHLAGIQETQYF
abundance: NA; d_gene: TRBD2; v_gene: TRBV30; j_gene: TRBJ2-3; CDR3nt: TGTGCCTGGAGTCTTAGCGGGAGTACAGATACGCAGTATTTT; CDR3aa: CAWSLSGSTDTQYF
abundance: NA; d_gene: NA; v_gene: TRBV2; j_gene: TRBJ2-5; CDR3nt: TGTGCCAGCGGGTGGCAAGAGACCCAGTACTTC; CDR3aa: CASGWQETQYF
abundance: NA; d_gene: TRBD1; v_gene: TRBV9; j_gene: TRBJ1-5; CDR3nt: TGTGCCAGCAGCTCAGGGGGGCAGCCCCAGCATTTT; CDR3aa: CASSSGGQPQHF
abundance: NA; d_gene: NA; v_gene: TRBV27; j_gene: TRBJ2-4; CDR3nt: TGTGCCAGCAGTTCCCGGTGGCGGGGTTCCCAGGGGAACATTCAGTACTTC; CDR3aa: CASSSRWRGSQGNIQYF
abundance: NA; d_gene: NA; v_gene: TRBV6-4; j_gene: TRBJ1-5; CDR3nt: TGTGCCAGCAGTGCCCAGAATAGCAATCAGCCCCAGCATTTT; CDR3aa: CASSAQNSNQPQHF
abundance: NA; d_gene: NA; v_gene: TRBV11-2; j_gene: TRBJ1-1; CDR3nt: TGTGCCAGCAGCTTAGAGGCGCAAGCTGAAGCTTTCTTT; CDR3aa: CASSLEAQAEAFF
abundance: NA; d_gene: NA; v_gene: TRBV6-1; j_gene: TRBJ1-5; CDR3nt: TGTGCCAGCAGTCAAACAGGGCTGAATCAGCCCCAGCATTTT; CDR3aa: CASSQTGLNQPQHF
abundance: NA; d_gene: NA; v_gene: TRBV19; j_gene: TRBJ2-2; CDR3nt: TGTGCCAGCCGGACGGAGAACACCGGGGAGCTGTTTTTT; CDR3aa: CASRTENTGELFF
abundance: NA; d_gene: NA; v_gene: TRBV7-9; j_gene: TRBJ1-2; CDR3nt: TGTGCCAGCAGCCCTTCTTCGGCCTCGGGCTACACCTTC; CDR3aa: CASSPSSASGYTF
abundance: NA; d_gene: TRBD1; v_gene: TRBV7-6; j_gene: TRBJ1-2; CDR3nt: TGTGCCAGCAGCTTAGCACAGGGGGTGGATAGAAACTATGGCTACACCTTC; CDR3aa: CASSLAQGVDRNYGYTF
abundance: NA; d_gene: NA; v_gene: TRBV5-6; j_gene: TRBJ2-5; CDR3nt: TGTGCCAGCAGCGCCGACAGACAAGAGACCCAGTACTTC; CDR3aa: CASSADRQETQYF
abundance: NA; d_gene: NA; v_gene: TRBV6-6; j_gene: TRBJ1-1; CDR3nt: TGTGCCAGCAGTTACGGGACTGAAGCTTTCTTT; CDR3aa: CASSYGTEAFF
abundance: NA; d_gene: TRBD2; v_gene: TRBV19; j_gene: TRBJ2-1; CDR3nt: TGTGCCAGTAGCTATAGCGGGGAGCCGTACAATGAGCAGTTCTTC; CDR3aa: CASSYSGEPYNEQFF
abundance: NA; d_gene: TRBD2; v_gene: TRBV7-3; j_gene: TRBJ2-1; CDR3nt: TGTGCCAGCAGTCCGAGCGGGAGCATCTACAATGAGCAGTTCTTC; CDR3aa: CASSPSGSIYNEQFF
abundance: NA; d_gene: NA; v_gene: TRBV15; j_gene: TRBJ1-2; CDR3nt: TGTGCCACCAGCAGAGGTCGAGCGTCTAACTATGGCTACACCTTC; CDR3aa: CATSRGRASNYGYTF
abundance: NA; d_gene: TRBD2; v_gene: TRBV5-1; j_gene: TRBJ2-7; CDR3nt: TGCGCCAGCAGCTTGAGCCTAGCGGGACCCGACTCCTACGAGCAGTACTTC; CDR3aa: CASSLSLAGPDSYEQYF
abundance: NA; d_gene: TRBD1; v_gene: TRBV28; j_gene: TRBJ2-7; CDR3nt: TGTGCCAGCAGTGCCCGGGACAGACCCTACGAGCAGTACTTC; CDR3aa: CASSARDRPYEQYF
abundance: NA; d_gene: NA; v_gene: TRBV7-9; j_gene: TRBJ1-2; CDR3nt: TGTGCCAGCAGCCTTCGAGGTAGGGACTATGGCTACACCTTC; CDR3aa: CASSLRGRDYGYTF
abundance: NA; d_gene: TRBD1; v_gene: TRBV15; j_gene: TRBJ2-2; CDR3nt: TGTGCCACCAGCAGAGACTACAGGGGATCGAACACCGGGGAGCTGTTTTTT; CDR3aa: CATSRDYRGSNTGELFF
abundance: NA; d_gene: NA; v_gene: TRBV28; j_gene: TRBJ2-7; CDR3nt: TGTGCCAGCAGTTTTGGGGAGGACGAGCAGTACTTC; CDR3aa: CASSFGEDEQYF
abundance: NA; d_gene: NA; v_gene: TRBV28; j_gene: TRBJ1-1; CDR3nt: TGTGCCAGCAGTTCTGTTAGGGGTGGCACTGAAGCTTTCTTT; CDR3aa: CASSSVRGGTEAFF
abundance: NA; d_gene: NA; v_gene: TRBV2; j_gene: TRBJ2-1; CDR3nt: TGTGCCAGCAGTGACGGGCCTAGCTCCTACAATGAGCAGTTCTTC; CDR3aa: CASSDGPSSYNEQFF
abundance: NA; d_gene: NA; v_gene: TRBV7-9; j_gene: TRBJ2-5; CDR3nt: TGTGCCAGCAGCCCCTCCGACAGGAGTGGGGAGACCCAGTACTTC; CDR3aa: CASSPSDRSGETQYF
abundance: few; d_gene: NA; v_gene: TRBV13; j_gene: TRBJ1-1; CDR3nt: TGTGCCAGCAGCACTAGCCTCTCCCCCGAAGCTTTCTTT; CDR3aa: CASSTSLSPEAFF
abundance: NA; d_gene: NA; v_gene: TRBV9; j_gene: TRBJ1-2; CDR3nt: TGTGCCAGCAGCGCCCACCCGGGCGGGAACTATGGCTACACCTTC; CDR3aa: CASSAHPGGNYGYTF
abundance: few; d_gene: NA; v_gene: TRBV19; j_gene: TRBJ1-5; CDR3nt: TGTGCCAGTAGATCGGACCATAGCAATCAGCCCCAGCATTTT; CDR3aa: CASRSDHSNQPQHF
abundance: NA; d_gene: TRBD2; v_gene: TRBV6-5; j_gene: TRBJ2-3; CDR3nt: TGTGCCAGCAGTCTACTAGCGGGGAACACAGATACGCAGTATTTT; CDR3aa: CASSLLAGNTDTQYF
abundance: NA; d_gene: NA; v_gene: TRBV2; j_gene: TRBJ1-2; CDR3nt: TGTGCCAGCATGCGAGAAAACGAACCAAACTATGGCTACACCTTC; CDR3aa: CASMRENEPNYGYTF
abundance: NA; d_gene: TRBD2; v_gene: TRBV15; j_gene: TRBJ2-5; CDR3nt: TGTGCCACCAGCAGTCCCCAGGGGAGCGGGAGTATTAAAGAGACCCAGTACTTC; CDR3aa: CATSSPQGSGSIKETQYF
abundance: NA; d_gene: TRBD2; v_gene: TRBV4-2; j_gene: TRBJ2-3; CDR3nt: TGTGCCAGCAGCCAAGTGTGGCGGGAGGGCCGTGGAGATACGCAGTATTTT; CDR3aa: CASSQVWREGRGDTQYF
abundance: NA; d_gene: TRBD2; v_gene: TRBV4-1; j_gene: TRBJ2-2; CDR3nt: TGCGCCAGCAGCAGACCGCTGCGGGAGGGCCCAACCGGGGAGCTGTTTTTT; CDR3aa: CASSRPLREGPTGELFF
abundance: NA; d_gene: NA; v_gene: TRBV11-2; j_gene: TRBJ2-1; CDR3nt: TGTGCCAGCAGCTTGGCGGCCGGGGTAGCGCCCAGTTACAATGAGCAGTTCTTC; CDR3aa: CASSLAAGVAPSYNEQFF
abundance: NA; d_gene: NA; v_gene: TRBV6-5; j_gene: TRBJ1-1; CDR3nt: TGTGCCAGCAGCCCCCGGCCCTTGTATACTGAAGCTTTCTTT; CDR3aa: CASSPRPLYTEAFF
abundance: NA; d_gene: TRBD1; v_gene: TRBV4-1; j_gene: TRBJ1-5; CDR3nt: TGCGCCAGCAGCCAAGACGTAGGGACAGGTCAGCCCCAGCATTTT; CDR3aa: CASSQDVGTGQPQHF
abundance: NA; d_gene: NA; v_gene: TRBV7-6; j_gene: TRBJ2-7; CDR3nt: TGTGCCAGCACCTCCGACGGCTACGAGCAGTACTTC; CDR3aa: CASTSDGYEQYF
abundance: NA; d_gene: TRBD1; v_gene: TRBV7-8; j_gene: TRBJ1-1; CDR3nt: TGTGCCAGCAGCTCAGGACCCACAACAGGGGGCCTTGGAACTGAAGCTTTCTTT; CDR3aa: CASSSGPTTGGLGTEAFF
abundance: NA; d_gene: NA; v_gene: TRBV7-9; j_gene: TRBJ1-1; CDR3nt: TGTGCCAGCAGTCTGGGCCCAAAGGAAGTTTTCTTT; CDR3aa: CASSLGPKEVFF
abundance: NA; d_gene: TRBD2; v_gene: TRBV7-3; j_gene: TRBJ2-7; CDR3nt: TGTGCCAGCAGCTCCCCACCTAGCGGGGAAAAGTACTTC; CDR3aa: CASSSPPSGEKYF
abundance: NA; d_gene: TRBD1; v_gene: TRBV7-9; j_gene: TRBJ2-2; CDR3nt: TGTGCCAGCAGCCTACCGACAGGGGATCCGAACACCGGGGAGCTGTTTTTT; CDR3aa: CASSLPTGDPNTGELFF